One T cell receptor (beta chain) is described in this entry. These data come from a study of technical replicates of blood from several donors. Using immunoSEQ multiplex PCR, the repertoire was profiled, and TCRdb retains in-frame clones only, with some absent. Of about 94,000 clones detected, nearly 97% appear once; the ten largest clones hold approximately 0.22%. The CDR3 is made up of 15 amino acids. CDR1 and CDR2 from the germline V gene are SGHDT and YYEEEE. V lost 2 bases to trimming and J lost 5 bases, with 15 bases between them. The sequencing input was T cells isolated from PBMCs. V and J are TRBV5-6 and TRBJ2-3, with D maybe TRBD1 (5 bases). This clonotype was sampled from a human donor in good health. CDR3 sequence (DNA): TGTGCCAGCAGCTTAGGTCAACTTCAGGGAGATACGCAGTATTTT. As protein: CASSLGQLQGDTQYF.